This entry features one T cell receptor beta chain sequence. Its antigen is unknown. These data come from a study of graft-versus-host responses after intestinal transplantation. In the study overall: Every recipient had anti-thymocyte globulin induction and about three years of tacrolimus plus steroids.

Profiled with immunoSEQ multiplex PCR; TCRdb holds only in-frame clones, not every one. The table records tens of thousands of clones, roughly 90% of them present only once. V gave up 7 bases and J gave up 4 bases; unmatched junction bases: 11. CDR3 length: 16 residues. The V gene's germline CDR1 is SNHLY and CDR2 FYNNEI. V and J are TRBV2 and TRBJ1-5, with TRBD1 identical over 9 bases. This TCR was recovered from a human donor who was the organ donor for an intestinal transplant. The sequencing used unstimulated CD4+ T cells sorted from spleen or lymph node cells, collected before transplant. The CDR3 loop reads CASTKDRGTQNQPQHF. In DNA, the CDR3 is TGTGCCAGCACGAAGGACAGGGGTACACAAAATCAGCCCCAGCATTTT.